This TCR beta chain was identified in a study of control samples from healthy donors and cancer patients (dated by TCRdb to the early 2020s). Regarding this clone: It lacks a known antigen. Base quality data are lacking; no much larger clone is found one base away.

CDR1 LNHDA and CDR2 SQIVND are derived from the germline V gene (reference sequence). At the junction V is shortened by 1 base and J by 5 bases, with 8 bases in between. CDR3 length: 13 amino acids, cysteine to phenylalanine. The kept DNA is CDR3 alone, 39 bases in frame from the first base. The library was built by means of the immunoSEQ multiplex PCR assay. TCRdb took over this immuneACCESS table, retaining in-frame rearrangements with V and J assigned. Such tables are incomplete; in checked studies, under half of the missing clones stem from an unresolved V gene, and the remainder is unexplained. This sample lists approximately 120,000 clones; around nine tenths were detected once. The biggest ten clones account for under 4.5% of the sample.

The chain is made from TRBV19 and TRBJ2-5, with the D gene not clear enough to name. This TCR was recovered from a human donor in good health. The donor label of this sample is uncertain. The sequenced sample was blood. The nucleotide sequence is given as TGTGCCAGTAGTATAGTCGGTGGTGAGACCCAGTACTTC. Translated, this gives CASSIVGGETQYF.